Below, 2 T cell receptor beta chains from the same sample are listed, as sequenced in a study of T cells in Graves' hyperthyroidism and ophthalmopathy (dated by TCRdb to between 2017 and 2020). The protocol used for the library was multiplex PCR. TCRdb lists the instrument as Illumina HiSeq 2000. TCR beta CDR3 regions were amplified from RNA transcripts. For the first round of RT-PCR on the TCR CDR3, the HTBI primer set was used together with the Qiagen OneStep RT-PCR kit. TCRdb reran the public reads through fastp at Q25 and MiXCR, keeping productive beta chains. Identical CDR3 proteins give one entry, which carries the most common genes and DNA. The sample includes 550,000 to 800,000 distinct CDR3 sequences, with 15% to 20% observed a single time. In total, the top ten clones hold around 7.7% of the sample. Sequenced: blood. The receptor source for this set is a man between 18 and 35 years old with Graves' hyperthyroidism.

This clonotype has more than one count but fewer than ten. Here the CDR3 DNA reads TGTGCCATCAGTGACCCCTCTCTACTGGCGTTGCAGTATTTT. Translation: CAISDPSLLALQYF. This chain joins TRBV10-3 and TRBJ2-3, with D unresolved. V was shortened by 3 bases and J by 11 bases, with 18 bases between the two germline ends. This CDR3 region has 14 residues. The germline gives CDR1 ENHRY, CDR2 SYGVKD.

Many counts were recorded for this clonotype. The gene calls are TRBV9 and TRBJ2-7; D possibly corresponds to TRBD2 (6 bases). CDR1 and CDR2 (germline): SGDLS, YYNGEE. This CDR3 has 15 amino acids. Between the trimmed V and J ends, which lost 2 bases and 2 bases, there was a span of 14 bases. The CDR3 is CASSVAGTGTYEQYF. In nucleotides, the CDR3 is TGTGCCAGCAGCGTTGCCGGGACTGGAACCTACGAGCAGTACTTC.